This TCR beta chain was sequenced during a study of CD8 T cells in Susac syndrome. When the RNA was reverse transcribed, random hexamers were used with an input of about 0.5 to 1 ug. Multiplex PCR with immunoSEQ amplified the TCR beta CDR3 across 54 Vbeta and 13 Jbeta. TCRdb fed the immunoSEQ multiplex PCR reads into MiXCR, producing one record per CDR3 protein. This table has 150,000 to 200,000 distinct CDR3 sequences, over 85% appearing once. The authors carried out high-throughput sequencing of TCR beta. They applied it to CD8+ and CD4+ T cells obtained from blood. Controls were age- and sex-matched healthy donors. The CD8+ and CD4+ T cells were negatively isolated, with the TEMRA cells enriched by FACS. The germline CDR1 and CDR2 sequences are KGHSH and LQKENI. The CDR3 totals 15 residues. V was pared by 0 bases and J by 2 bases, with 11 bases between.

The sequence derives from a human donor in good health. The rearrangement uses TRBV18 and TRBJ2-7; D ambiguous. The sequenced sample consisted of CD4+ T cells from PBMCs. The CDR3 coding sequence is TGTGCCAGCTCACCACCGGACCTATCCCCCTACGAGCAGTACTTC. Translating it yields CASSPPDLSPYEQYF.